Included here is one TCR beta chain sequence, with context. The antigen is not known. The source of the sample is a study of monozygotic twins with inflammatory bowel disease. The template switching step added UMIs that contained a 6-nucleotide sample barcode. TCRdb re-called the 5' RACE reads and shows each CDR3 protein once, DNA omitted. This repertoire includes approximately 380,000 distinct CDR3 sequences. Overall study findings and caveats: Discrimination among different T cell subtypes was not achievable.

The receptor was derived from a human donor with ulcerative colitis or Crohn's disease, or a healthy co-twin of an affected twin (not recorded which). The sequencing input was blood.

This CDR3 reads CAWSGGNSNQPQHF. The rearrangement uses TRBV30 and TRBJ1-5. The CDR3 is 14 residues long. Germline V gene lookup returns CDR1 GTSNPN and CDR2 SVGIG (reference sequence).